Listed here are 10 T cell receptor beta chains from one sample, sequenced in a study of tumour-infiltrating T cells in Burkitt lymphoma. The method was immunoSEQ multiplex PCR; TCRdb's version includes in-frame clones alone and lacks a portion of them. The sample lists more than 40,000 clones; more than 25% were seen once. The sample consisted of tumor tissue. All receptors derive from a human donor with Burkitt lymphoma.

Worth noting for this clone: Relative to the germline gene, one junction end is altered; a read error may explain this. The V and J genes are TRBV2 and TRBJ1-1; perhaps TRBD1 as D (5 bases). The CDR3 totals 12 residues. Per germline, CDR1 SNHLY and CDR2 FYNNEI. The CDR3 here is CDSTAQGTEAFF. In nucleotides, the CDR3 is TGTGACAGCACAGCCCAGGGCACTGAAGCTTTCTTT.

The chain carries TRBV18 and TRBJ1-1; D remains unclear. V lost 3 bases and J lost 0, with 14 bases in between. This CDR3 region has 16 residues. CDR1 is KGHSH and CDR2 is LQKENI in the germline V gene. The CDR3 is CASSPSVGMMNTEAFF. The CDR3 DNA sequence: TGTGCCAGCTCACCGTCGGTAGGGATGATGAACACTGAAGCTTTCTTT. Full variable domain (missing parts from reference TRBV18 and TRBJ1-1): NAGVMQNPRHLVRRRGQEARLRCSPMKGHSHVYWYRQLPEEGLKFMVYLQKENIIDESGMPKERFSAEFPKEGPSILRIQQVVRGDSAAYFCASSPSVGMMNTEAFFGQGTRLTVV.

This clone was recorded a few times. The CDR3 is CASSASRQIQDGYTF. The CDR3, as DNA: TGTGCCAGCAGCGCTTCCCGACAGATACAGGATGGCTACACCTTC. The chain employs TRBV5-4 and TRBJ1-2; D possibly corresponds to TRBD1 (5 bases). V gave up 4 bases and J gave up 6 bases, with 19 bases separating them. Germline V gives CDR1 SGHNT, CDR2 YYREEE (reference sequence). The CDR3 extends over 15 amino acids.

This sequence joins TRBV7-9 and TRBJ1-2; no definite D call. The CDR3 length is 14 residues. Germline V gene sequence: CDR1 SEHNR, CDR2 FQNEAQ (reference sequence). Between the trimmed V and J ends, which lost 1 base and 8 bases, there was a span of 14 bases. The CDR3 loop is CASSLVRDPGGYTF. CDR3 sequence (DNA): TGTGCCAGCAGCTTAGTGAGAGACCCTGGGGGCTACACCTTC.

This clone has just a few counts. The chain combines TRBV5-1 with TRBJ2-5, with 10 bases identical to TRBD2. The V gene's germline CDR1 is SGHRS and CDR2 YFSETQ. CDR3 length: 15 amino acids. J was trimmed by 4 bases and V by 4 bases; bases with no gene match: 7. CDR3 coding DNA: TGCGCCAGCAGCGTTAGCGGGGGGATCCGAGAGACCCAGTACTTC. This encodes CASSVSGGIRETQYF.

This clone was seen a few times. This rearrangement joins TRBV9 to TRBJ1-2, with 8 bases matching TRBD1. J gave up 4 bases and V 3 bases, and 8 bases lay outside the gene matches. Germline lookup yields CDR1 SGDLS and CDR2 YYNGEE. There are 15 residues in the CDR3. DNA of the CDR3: TGTGCCAGCAGCGGGCAGACAGGGGTTACCTATGGCTACACCTTC. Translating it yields CASSGQTGVTYGYTF. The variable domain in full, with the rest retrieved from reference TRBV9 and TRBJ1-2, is DSGVTQTPKHLITATGQRVTLRCSPRSGDLSVYWYQQSLDQGLQFLIQYYNGEERAKGNILERFSAQQFPDLHSELNLSSLELGDSALYFCASSGQTGVTYGYTFGSGTRLTVV.

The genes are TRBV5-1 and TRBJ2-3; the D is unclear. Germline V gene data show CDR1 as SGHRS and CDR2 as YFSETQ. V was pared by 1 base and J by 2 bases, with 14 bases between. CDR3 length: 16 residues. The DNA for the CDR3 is TGCGCCAGCAGCTTGTTGTTGGCCGGTCCCACAGATACGCAGTATTTT. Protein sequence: CASSLLLAGPTDTQYF.

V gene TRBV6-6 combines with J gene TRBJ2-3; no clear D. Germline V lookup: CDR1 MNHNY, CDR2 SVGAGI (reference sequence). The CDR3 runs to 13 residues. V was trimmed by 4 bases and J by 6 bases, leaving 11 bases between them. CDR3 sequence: CASSSAPTDTQYF. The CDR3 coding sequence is TGTGCCAGCAGTTCCGCTCCGACGGATACGCAGTATTTT.

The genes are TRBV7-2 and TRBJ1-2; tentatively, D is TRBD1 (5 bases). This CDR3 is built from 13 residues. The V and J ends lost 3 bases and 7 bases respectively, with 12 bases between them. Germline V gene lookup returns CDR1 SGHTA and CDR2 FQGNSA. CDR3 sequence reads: CASSFGAASGYTF. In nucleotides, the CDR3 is TGTGCCAGCAGCTTCGGGGCAGCCTCTGGCTACACCTTC.

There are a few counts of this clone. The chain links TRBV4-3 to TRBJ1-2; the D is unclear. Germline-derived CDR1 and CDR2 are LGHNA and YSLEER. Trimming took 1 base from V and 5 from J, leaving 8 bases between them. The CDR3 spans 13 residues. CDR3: CASSQVPVYGYTF. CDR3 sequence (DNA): TGCGCCAGCAGCCAAGTACCGGTGTATGGCTACACCTTC.